A single sample is the source of the 29 T cell receptor beta chains below, sequenced in a study of shared clonotypes between healthy human individuals. Clones were read by immunoSEQ multiplex PCR, and TCRdb kept only the in-frame ones, dropping some. Of 400,000 to 550,000 clones listed, 79% are singletons. Sequenced sample: PBMCs. These receptors came from a woman aged 35 to 49 in good health. Some clones in this sample may be carry-over from other donors' samples.

This clone showed up just a few times. The chain employs TRBV7-8 and TRBJ2-1, with D possibly TRBD1 on 5 matching bases. The germline V and J ends were trimmed by 7 bases and 5 bases, with 21 bases remaining between them. CDR1 is SGHVS and CDR2 is FQNEAQ in the germline V gene. This CDR3 spans 16 amino acids. The CDR3 reads CASIDLGQGNDNEQFF. CDR3 nucleotides: TGTGCCAGCATCGATCTCGGGCAGGGAAACGACAATGAGCAGTTCTTC.

Comment on this clone: Given a much more abundant clone one base away, this may be a read error. The chain combines TRBV7-8 with TRBJ2-3; D remains ambiguous. The V end was cut by 3 bases, the J end by 4 bases, with 2 bases between. This CDR3 has 11 residues. Germline V gene data show CDR1 as SGHVS and CDR2 as FQNEAQ. The CDR3 region has the DNA TGTGCCAGCAGCTTCGCAGATACGCAGTATTTT. This gives the protein CASSFADTQYF. The variable domain in full, with the rest retrieved from reference TRBV7-8 and TRBJ2-3, is GAGVSQSPRYKVAKRGQDVALRCDPISGHVSLFWYQQALGQGPEFLTYFQNEAQLDKSGLPSDRFFAERPEGSVSTLKIQRTQQEDSAVYLCASSFADTQYFGPGTRLTVL.

This chain links TRBV30 with TRBJ1-2, with unresolved D. The length of the CDR3 is 14 residues. V was trimmed by 3 bases and J by 4 bases, leaving 15 bases between them. Germline V CDR1 and CDR2: GTSNPN, SVGIG (reference sequence). The DNA for the CDR3 is TGTGCCTGGAGCCGGCTGGGAGTGGCCTATGGCTACACCTTC. This codes for CAWSRLGVAYGYTF.

V gene TRBV2 combines with J gene TRBJ1-3; D is perhaps TRBD1 (6 bases). V gave up 8 bases and J gave up 4 bases, with 12 bases separating them. Germline CDR1 is SNHLY and CDR2 is FYNNEI. The CDR3 has 13 amino acids. The CDR3 DNA is TGTGCCAGCGTACAGGGTCCGGGAAACACCATATATTTT. It yields the protein CASVQGPGNTIYF.

Comment on this clone: Other DNA sequences in the same sample also yield this CDR3. This CDR3 is CASSPSDRAYEQYF. The CDR3 DNA sequence: TGTGCCAGCTCACCTTCCGACAGGGCCTACGAGCAGTACTTC. The chain uses TRBV18 and TRBJ2-7, with TRBD1 identical over 7 bases. CDR1 KGHSH and CDR2 LQKENI come from the germline V gene. The CDR3 is 14 residues long. V dropped 3 bases and J dropped 2; count of bases not matched to a gene: 4.

The genes are TRBV7-3 and TRBJ1-5; no reliable D call. In germline, CDR1 is SGHTA, CDR2 FQGTGA. V was trimmed by 2 bases and J by 6 bases, leaving 14 bases between them. The CDR3 has 15 residues. CDR3 sequence reads: CASSLDGTPGQPQHF. The CDR3 coding sequence is TGTGCCAGCAGCTTAGACGGCACACCGGGTCAGCCCCAGCATTTT. The full variable domain, with the rest looked up from reference TRBV7-3 and TRBJ1-5, is GAGVSQTPSNKVTEKGKYVELRCDPISGHTALYWYRQSLGQGPEFLIYFQGTGAADDSGLPNDRFFAVRPEGSVSTLKIQRTERGDSAVYLCASSLDGTPGQPQHFGDGTRLSIL.

This rearrangement joins TRBV7-3 to TRBJ2-2, with D uncertain. V was shortened by 5 bases and J by 6 bases, with 13 bases between the two germline ends. CDR3 length: 14 residues. Germline assignment: CDR1 SGHTA and CDR2 FQGTGA. DNA for the CDR3: TGTGCCAGCAGCGCCAGCAGGAATTCCGGGGAGCTGTTTTTT. Amino acids: CASSASRNSGELFF. The variable domain in full, completed from reference TRBV7-3 and TRBJ2-2, reads GAGVSQTPSNKVTEKGKYVELRCDPISGHTALYWYRQSLGQGPEFLIYFQGTGAADDSGLPNDRFFAVRPEGSVSTLKIQRTERGDSAVYLCASSASRNSGELFFGEGSRLTVL.

Worth noting for this clone: Distinct nucleotide sequences in the sample also encode this CDR3. The chain couples TRBV27 to TRBJ2-3; unclear D gene. Germline loops: CDR1 MNHEY, CDR2 SMNVEV (reference sequence). V lost 1 base, J lost 2 bases, and 10 bases lay in between. This CDR3 is 15 amino acids long. The CDR3 DNA reads TGTGCCAGCAGTTTATGGGGTCGGTACACAGATACGCAGTATTTT. It translates to CASSLWGRYTDTQYF.

The rearrangement uses TRBV11-2 and TRBJ2-6, with TRBD1 matching over 7 bases. Looked up from germline, CDR1 is SGHAT and CDR2 is FQNNGV. Unmatched junction bases numbered 14, after V lost 6 bases and J lost 0 bases. The CDR3 has 19 amino acids. The CDR3 DNA reads as TGTGCCAGCAGAACCCCCGTGAGACAGGGAAGCTCTGGGGCCAACGTCCTGACTTTC. Translation gives CASRTPVRQGSSGANVLTF.

This chain links TRBV19 with TRBJ2-7, with TRBD2 as a possible D gene (6 bases). CDR1 LNHDA and CDR2 SQIVND come from the germline V gene (reference sequence). The length of the CDR3 is 15 residues. Trimming stripped 6 bases from V and 2 bases from J, with 17 bases between. Here the CDR3 reads CASSTAGSGAYEQYF. CDR3 in DNA: TGTGCCAGTAGCACCGCGGGGTCCGGCGCCTACGAGCAGTACTTC. Filled out from reference TRBV19 and TRBJ2-7, the complete variable domain reads DGGITQSPKYLFRKEGQNVTLSCEQNLNHDAMYWYRQDPGQGLRLIYYSQIVNDFQKGDIAEGYSVSREKKESFPLTVTSAQKNPTAFYLCASSTAGSGAYEQYFGPGTRLTVT.

This clone was seen more than once but under ten times. The chain couples TRBV19 to TRBJ1-1; TRBD1 is a possible D gene (5 bases). V dropped 3 bases and J dropped 5 bases, with 16 bases sitting between them. The CDR3 is made up of 15 amino acids. Germline values: CDR1 LNHDA, CDR2 SQIVND (reference sequence). The CDR3 nucleotides read TGTGCCAGTAGTATTCTCGCATCAGGGAGGACTGAAGCTTTCTTT. Its translation is CASSILASGRTEAFF.

V and J are TRBV18 and TRBJ2-7; maybe TRBD1 (6 bases). V lost 4 bases to trimming and J lost 0 bases, with 16 bases between them. CDR1 and CDR2 from the germline V gene are KGHSH and LQKENI. This CDR3 has 16 residues. The CDR3 DNA sequence: TGTGCCAGCTCACTTCCCCAGGGGACCCTCTCCTACGAGCAGTACTTC. Translation gives CASSLPQGTLSYEQYF.

This chain connects TRBV5-1 to TRBJ1-3; 7 bases line up with TRBD1. The ends lost 0 bases at V and 2 bases at J; junction bases unmatched: 5. Germline V lookup: CDR1 SGHRS, CDR2 YFSETQ. This CDR3 is built from 16 residues. The CDR3 nucleotides are TGCGCCAGCAGCTTGGCCGGGACAGCAACTGGAAACACCATATATTTT. It yields the protein CASSLAGTATGNTIYF.

The rearrangement links TRBV5-1 to TRBJ2-7; weak D call: TRBD1 (5 bases). Germline CDR1 SGHRS, CDR2 YFSETQ. With 4 bases removed from V and 0 bases from J, the gap between germline ends came to 5 bases. The CDR3 is 12 residues long. As DNA, the CDR3 is TGCGCCAGCAGCAGGGGCTCCTACGAGCAGTACTTC. Translating it yields CASSRGSYEQYF.

V usage is TRBV30 and J usage is TRBJ2-7; 10 nucleotides line up with TRBD2. The J segment lost 4 bases and the V segment lost 2 bases, leaving 5 bases of the junction unmatched. Looked up from germline, CDR1 is GTSNPN and CDR2 is SVGIG (reference sequence). The CDR3 runs 14 residues. CDR3 amino acids: CAWSSGRAEYEQYF. The DNA for the CDR3 is TGTGCCTGGAGTAGCGGGAGGGCCGAGTACGAGCAGTACTTC.

The V call is TRBV5-4, the J call TRBJ2-7, with D unclear. The CDR3 length is 12 residues. CDR1 is SGHNT and CDR2 is YYREEE in the germline V gene (reference sequence). V lost 1 base and J lost 4, with 6 bases in between. CDR3 nucleotide sequence: TGTGCCAGCAGCTTGAACCCTTACGAGCAGTACTTC. It yields the protein CASSLNPYEQYF.

The chain has TRBV29-1 and TRBJ2-1, with TRBD2 matching 10 bases. Per germline, CDR1 SQVTM and CDR2 ANQGSEA. This CDR3 has 14 amino acids. With V trimmed by 1 base and J by 15 bases, 12 bases remained unmatched. The DNA for the CDR3 is TGCAGCGTTGAAGTTAGCGCTAGCGGGAGAGGGGGGTTCTTC. This encodes CSVEVSASGRGGFF.

The J gene is TRBJ2-7, the V gene TRBV11-1; 10 nucleotides align to TRBD2. Unmatched junction bases numbered 7, after V lost 1 base and J lost 7 bases. Per the germline V gene, CDR1 is SGHAT and CDR2 is FQDESV (reference sequence). The CDR3 extends over 15 amino acids. The CDR3 region is CASSLGALAGAEQYF. The CDR3 DNA sequence: TGTGCCAGCAGCTTAGGAGCCCTAGCGGGAGCAGAGCAGTACTTC. Using reference TRBV11-1 and TRBJ2-7 for the parts outside the CDR3, the full variable domain is EAEVAQSPRYKITEKSQAVAFWCDPISGHATLYWYRQILGQGPELLVQFQDESVVDDSQLPKDRFSAERLKGVDSTLKIQPAELGDSAMYLCASSLGALAGAEQYFGPGTRLTVT.

This clone turned up a few times. V is TRBV2 and J is TRBJ2-3, with 10 bases identical to TRBD2. CDR1 is SNHLY and CDR2 is FYNNEI in the germline V gene. With 3 bases clipped from V and 8 bases from J, the junction kept 11 bases outside the gene matches. The CDR3 extends over 16 amino acids. This CDR3 reads CASSDRRLAGGGTQYF. The CDR3 nucleotides are TGTGCCAGCAGTGATCGACGACTAGCGGGTGGGGGTACGCAGTATTTT.

The chain carries TRBV7-2 and TRBJ2-1; 9 bases are shared with TRBD2. Germline lookup yields CDR1 SGHTA and CDR2 FQGNSA. This CDR3 is built from 15 residues. After removal of 7 bases from V and 0 bases from J, the junction contained 4 bases not matched to a gene. CDR3 sequence reads: CASNRAGGSYNEQFF. Written as DNA, the CDR3 is TGTGCCAGCAACCGAGCGGGAGGCTCCTACAATGAGCAGTTCTTC.

A few counts support this clone. The rearrangement links TRBV18 to TRBJ2-5; 7 bases match TRBD2. The J call may be incorrect, as the DNA end agrees better with TRBJ2-7. Germline CDR1 is KGHSH and CDR2 is LQKENI. The CDR3 sequence is 16 residues long. The CDR3 sequence: CASSPNTGTNTYEQYF. The CDR3 DNA follows: TGTGCCAGCTCACCTAACACCGGGACTAACACCTACGAGCAGTACTTC.

The genes are TRBV2 and TRBJ1-5; D might be TRBD1 (6 bases). The CDR3 is 14 amino acids. The V gene's germline CDR1 is SNHLY and CDR2 FYNNEI. Trimming shortened V by 7 bases and J by 2 bases, and 12 bases separated the two germline ends. CDR3 region: CASILDSGNQPQHF. CDR3 in DNA: TGTGCCAGCATATTGGACAGCGGCAATCAGCCCCAGCATTTT.

The gene calls are TRBV19 and TRBJ2-7; D is unclear. The V gene lost 2 bases and the J gene lost 7 bases, with 15 bases spanning the gap. Germline V gene data show CDR1 as LNHDA and CDR2 as SQIVND (reference sequence). This CDR3 is 14 amino acids long. The DNA of the CDR3 is TGTGCCAGTAGTATAATAATATGGTCGTATGAGCAGTACTTC. Its translation: CASSIIIWSYEQYF.

The chain is built from TRBV7-5 and TRBJ1-1; the table gives TRBD1 as D, unverified against the DNA. TRBV7-5 is given as a pseudogene. The CDR3 extends over 17 amino acids. The CDR3 sequence: CVRSLVPGQAWGTEAFF. CDR3 nucleotides: TGTGTCAGAAGCTTAGTCCCGGGACAGGCATGGGGTACTGAAGCTTTCTTT.

The J gene is TRBJ1-2, the V gene TRBV14; the D is unclear. The V and J ends lost 4 bases and 4 bases respectively, with 10 bases between them. In germline, CDR1 is SGHDN, CDR2 FVKESK. The CDR3 is 13 residues long. The CDR3 loop reads CASSPDRLYGYTF. The CDR3 DNA is TGTGCCAGCAGCCCGGACCGTCTCTATGGCTACACCTTC.

This clone was picked up many times. The V call is TRBV7-2, the J call TRBJ2-3; 10 bases fit TRBD1. Unmatched junction bases numbered 3, after V lost 5 bases and J lost 4 bases. Germline CDR1 is SGHTA and CDR2 is FQGNSA. CDR3 length: 14 residues. The CDR3 DNA sequence: TGTGCCAGCAGCCGGGACAGGGGATCAGATACGCAGTATTTT. Its translation is CASSRDRGSDTQYF.

This clone is a singleton in its sample. This likely traces to a read error, being one base from a far larger clone. The chain links TRBV4-3 to TRBJ1-1; no clear D. The CDR3 has 15 amino acids. CDR1 is LGHNA and CDR2 is YSLEER in the germline V gene. CDR3 sequence: CASSQVGSHPTGAFF. The CDR3, as DNA: TGCGCCAGCAGCCAAGTGGGCAGTCACCCCACTGGAGCTTTCTTT.

This chain links TRBV6-5 with TRBJ2-7; 9 nucleotides agree with TRBD1. The CDR3 is 13 amino acids. The germline V gene has CDR1 MNHEY and CDR2 SVGAGI. After removal of 5 bases from V and 6 bases from J, the junction contained 5 bases not matched to a gene. CDR3 residues: CASSRDRVGEQYF. DNA of the CDR3: TGTGCCAGCAGTAGGGACAGGGTTGGCGAGCAGTACTTC.

This clone occurred a few times. The chain couples TRBV28 to TRBJ1-2; weak D call: TRBD1 (5 bases). The CDR3 spans 12 residues. V was shortened by 6 bases and J by 7 bases, with 12 bases between the two germline ends. Germline-derived CDR1 and CDR2 are MDHEN and SYDVKM. This CDR3 is CASSPNRPGYTF. The CDR3 bases are TGTGCCAGCAGCCCGAACAGGCCTGGCTACACCTTC.